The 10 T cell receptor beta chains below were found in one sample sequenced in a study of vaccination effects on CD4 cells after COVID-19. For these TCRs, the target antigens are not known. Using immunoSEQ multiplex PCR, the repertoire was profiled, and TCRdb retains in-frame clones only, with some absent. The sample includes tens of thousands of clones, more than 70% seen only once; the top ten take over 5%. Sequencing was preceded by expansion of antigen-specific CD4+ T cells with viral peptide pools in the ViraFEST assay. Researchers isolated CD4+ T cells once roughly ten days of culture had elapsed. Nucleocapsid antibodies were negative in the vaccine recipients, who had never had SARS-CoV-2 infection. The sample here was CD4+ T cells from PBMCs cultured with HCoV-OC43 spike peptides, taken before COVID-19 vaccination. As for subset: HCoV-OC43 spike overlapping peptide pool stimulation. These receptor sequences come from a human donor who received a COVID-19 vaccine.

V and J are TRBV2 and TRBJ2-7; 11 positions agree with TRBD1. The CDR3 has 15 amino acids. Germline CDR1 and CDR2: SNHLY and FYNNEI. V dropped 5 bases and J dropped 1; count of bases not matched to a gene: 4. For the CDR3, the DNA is TGTGCCAGCAGTCCTGGGACAGGGGGGTCCTACGAGCAGTACGTC. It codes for CASSPGTGGSYEQYV.

The DNA of the CDR3 is TGTGCCAGCAGCCAGGACAGCGGAGGGGTAGCTTTCTTT. Its translation: CASSQDSGGVAFF. V and J are TRBV5-4 and TRBJ1-1; possibly TRBD1 for D (6 bases). The CDR3 consists of 13 residues. CDR1 SGHNT and CDR2 YYREEE come from the germline V gene (reference sequence). V lost 4 bases and J lost 10, with 17 bases in between.

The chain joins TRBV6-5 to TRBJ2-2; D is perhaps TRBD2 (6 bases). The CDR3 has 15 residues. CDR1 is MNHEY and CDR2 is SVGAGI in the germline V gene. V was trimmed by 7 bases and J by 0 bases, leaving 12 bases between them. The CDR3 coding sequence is TGTGCCAGCACAAAGTGGGGGGCGAACACCGGGGAGCTGTTTTTT. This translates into CASTKWGANTGELFF.

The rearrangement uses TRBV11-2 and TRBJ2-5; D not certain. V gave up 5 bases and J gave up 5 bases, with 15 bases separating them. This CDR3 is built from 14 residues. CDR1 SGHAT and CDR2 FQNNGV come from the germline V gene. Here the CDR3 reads CASSPSRVGETQYF. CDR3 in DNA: TGTGCCAGCAGCCCCAGTAGGGTTGGGGAGACCCAGTACTTC.

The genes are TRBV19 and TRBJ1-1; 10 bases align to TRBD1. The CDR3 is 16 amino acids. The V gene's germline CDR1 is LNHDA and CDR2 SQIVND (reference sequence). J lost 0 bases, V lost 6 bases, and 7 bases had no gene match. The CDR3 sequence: CASRRGTGALNTEAFF. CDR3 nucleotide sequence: TGTGCCAGTAGGCGCGGGACAGGGGCTCTGAACACTGAAGCTTTCTTT.

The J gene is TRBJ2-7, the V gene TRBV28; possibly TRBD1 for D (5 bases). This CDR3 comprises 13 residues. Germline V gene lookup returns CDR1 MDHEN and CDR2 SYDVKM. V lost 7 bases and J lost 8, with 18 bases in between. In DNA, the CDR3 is TGTGCCAGCAACACCCCTGGGCAGGGCAAGCAGTACGTC. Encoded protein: CASNTPGQGKQYV.

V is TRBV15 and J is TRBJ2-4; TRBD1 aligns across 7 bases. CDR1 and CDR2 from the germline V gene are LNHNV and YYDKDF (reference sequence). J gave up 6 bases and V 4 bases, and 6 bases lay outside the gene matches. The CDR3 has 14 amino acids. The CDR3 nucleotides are TGTGCCACCAGCAAACAGGGGACGGGAAACATTCAGTACTTC. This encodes CATSKQGTGNIQYF.

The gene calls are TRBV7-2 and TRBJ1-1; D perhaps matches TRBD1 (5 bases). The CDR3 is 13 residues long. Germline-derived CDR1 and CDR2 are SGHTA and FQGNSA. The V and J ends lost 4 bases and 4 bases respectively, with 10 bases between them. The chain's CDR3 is CASSSSGSTEAFF. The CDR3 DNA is TGTGCCAGCAGCTCATCAGGGAGCACTGAAGCTTTCTTT.

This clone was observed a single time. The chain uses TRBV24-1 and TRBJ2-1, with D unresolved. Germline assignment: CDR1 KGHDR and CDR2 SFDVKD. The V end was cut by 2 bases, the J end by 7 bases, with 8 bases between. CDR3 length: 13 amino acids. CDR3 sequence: CATSDSSLNEQFF. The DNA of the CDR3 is TGTGCCACCAGTGATTCCTCCTTAAATGAGCAGTTCTTC.

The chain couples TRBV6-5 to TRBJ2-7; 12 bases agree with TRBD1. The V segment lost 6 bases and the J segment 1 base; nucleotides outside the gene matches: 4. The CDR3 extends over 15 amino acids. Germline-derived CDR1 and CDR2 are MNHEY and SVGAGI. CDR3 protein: CASSLGQGASYEQYV. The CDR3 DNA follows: TGTGCCAGCAGCCTGGGACAGGGGGCATCCTACGAGCAGTACGTC.